A single TCR beta chain is shown here with its context. Its antigen is unknown. No much larger clone is present one base from it, and per-base qualities are unavailable. Biopsy-confirmed MCPyV-positive Merkel cell carcinoma was present in the study subjects, and positive serum antibodies to T-antigen were found in every subject. Genomic DNA was extracted from a handful of adjacent 10-micron frozen tumor sections without cell sorting or culture. Tumor biopsy tissue of roughly 5 x 5 x 5 mm was frozen in optimal cutting temperature compound. Hematoxylin and eosin scout sections confirmed abundant Merkel cell carcinoma and infiltrating cells in the frozen biopsy. These data come from a study of T cell repertoires in Merkel cell carcinoma (dated by TCRdb to the late 2010s). For the wider study: The study excluded patients who had received intralesional immunotherapy or systemic immune checkpoint blockade before the biopsy. Tetramer sorting, cloning and paired TCR sequencing of expanded tumor-infiltrating lymphocytes were first used to define MCPyV-specific clonotypes. To be included, a participant needed a diagnosis of MCPyV-positive Merkel cell carcinoma and tumor-infiltrating lymphocytes that had been successfully expanded in vitro. Summary of the overall study and its limitations: Normal tissue biopsies were not studied.

The immunoSEQ assay was used for TRB CDR3 sequencing and data processing of tumor genomic DNA. In its TCRdb copy, this immuneACCESS table keeps in-frame sequences only and misses some clones. Where compared with another copy, unresolved V genes explain less than half of these, and the others have no known cause. The sample includes about 15,000 clones, with over 60% observed a single time. The ten largest clonotypes hold roughly 17% of the sample. The germline V gene specifies SNHLY as CDR1 and FYNNEI as CDR2. The CDR3 numbers 18 residues from cysteine through phenylalanine. Kept here is only the CDR3 DNA, which spans 54 bases and is read in frame from base 1. Trimming accounts for 7 bases at V and 5 bases at J, while the number of junction bases matched to no gene is 13.

The receptor comes from an adult with Merkel cell carcinoma. In this chain, TRBV2 is recombined with TRBJ2-1, with 14 middle bases fitting TRBD2. The sequenced sample was tumor tissue. The CDR3 loop reads CASIPIPGTSGRNNEQFF. The DNA is as follows: TGTGCCAGCATTCCGATACCCGGGACTAGCGGGAGAAACAATGAGCAGTTCTTC.